These 10 T cell receptor beta chains were sequenced from one sample in a study of OX40 agonist ivuxolimab in advanced cancers. Assay: immunoSEQ multiplex PCR; the TCRdb copy retains only in-frame clones and omits some. The sample contains roughly 79,000 clones, about 89% of which appear only once. The source was CD4+ or CD8+ T cells sorted from blood, collected in a trial of the OX40 agonist ivuxolimab. Receptors originate from an adult with an advanced solid tumor such as melanoma, head and neck, liver or kidney cancer.

The gene calls are TRBV7-2 and TRBJ1-4; the D is unclear. This CDR3 contains 11 residues. Per germline, CDR1 SGHTA and CDR2 FQGNSA. Trimming left V 4 bases short and J 8 bases short, with 5 bases between. CDR3 sequence reads: CASSSVEKLFF. The CDR3 region has the DNA TGTGCCAGCAGCTCCGTAGAAAAACTGTTTTTT.

J is TRBJ2-5 and V is TRBV19; no firm D call. Trimming left V 4 bases short and J 2 bases short, with 8 bases between. Germline values: CDR1 LNHDA, CDR2 SQIVND (reference sequence). The CDR3 sequence is 13 residues long. CDR3 nucleotide sequence: TGTGCCAGTAGTAACCAGAGACAAGAGACCCAGTACTTC. Its translation is CASSNQRQETQYF.

The rearrangement uses TRBV29-1 and TRBJ2-5, with TRBD1 identical over 7 bases. Losses at the gene ends were 2 bases for V and 5 bases for J; bases not matched to a gene: 5. The CDR3 length is 13 residues. CDR1 and CDR2 from the germline V gene are SQVTM and ANQGSEA. CDR3 residues: CSVEYRGRETQYF. The CDR3, as DNA: TGCAGCGTTGAATACAGGGGACGGGAGACCCAGTACTTC.

The chain joins TRBV10-3 to TRBJ1-1, with D unresolved. This CDR3 contains 14 residues. V was pared by 6 bases and J by 1 base, with 12 bases between. Germline V lookup: CDR1 ENHRY, CDR2 SYGVKD. The CDR3 loop reads CAIRGEGGNTEAFF. CDR3 nucleotide sequence: TGTGCCATCAGGGGTGAGGGAGGGAACACTGAAGCTTTCTTT.

This chain joins TRBV28 and TRBJ2-6; D ambiguous. Germline values: CDR1 MDHEN, CDR2 SYDVKM. The CDR3 sequence is 16 residues long. V shed 5 bases and J shed 1 base, with 12 bases lying between them. In DNA, the CDR3 is TGTGCCAGCAGTACCTTTCGGGTTTCTGGGGCCAACGTCCTGACTTTC. It translates to CASSTFRVSGANVLTF.

The chain links TRBV2 to TRBJ1-2; D call uncertain. V lost 10 bases, J lost 7 bases, and 19 bases lay in between. Germline values: CDR1 SNHLY, CDR2 FYNNEI. The CDR3 extends over 13 amino acids. In DNA form, the CDR3 reads TGTGCCACCACCGGGGTTCGAGGGAGTGGCTACACCTTC. It specifies CATTGVRGSGYTF. The full variable domain, rest sourced from reference TRBV2 and TRBJ1-2, is EPEVTQTPSHQVTQMGQEVILRCVPISNHLYFYWYRQILGQKVEFLVSFYNNEISEKSEIFDDQFSVERPDGSNFTLKIRSTKLEDSAMYFCATTGVRGSGYTFGSGTRLTVV.

The rearrangement links TRBV19 to TRBJ2-5, with 13 bases that match TRBD2. This CDR3 has 15 residues. The germline gives CDR1 LNHDA, CDR2 SQIVND (reference sequence). V lost 8 bases to trimming and J lost 2 bases; unmatched junction nucleotides: 5. This CDR3 is CASGKGLAGQETQYF. Here the CDR3 DNA reads TGTGCCAGTGGAAAGGGACTAGCGGGACAAGAGACCCAGTACTTC.

The rearrangement uses TRBV6-6 and TRBJ2-4, with a tentative D call TRBD1 (6 bases). The CDR3 consists of 14 residues. Germline V gives CDR1 MNHNY, CDR2 SVGAGI (reference sequence). V was cut by 6 bases and J by 0 bases, with 9 bases left in between. The DNA of the CDR3 is TGTGCCAGCAGGGCAGGGGTAGCCAAAAACATTCAGTACTTC. Its translation: CASRAGVAKNIQYF.

This clone came up once. The chain links TRBV5-1 to TRBJ2-7; TRBD2 matches at 14 bases. Germline trimming cut 4 bases from V and 5 bases from J; bases unmatched to any gene: 5. Germline V gene data show CDR1 as SGHRS and CDR2 as YFSETQ. The CDR3 spans 15 residues. The CDR3 nucleotides read TGCGCCAGCAGCACGGGACTAGCGGGAGTAGACGAGCAGTACTTC. As protein: CASSTGLAGVDEQYF.

The chain carries TRBV5-1 and TRBJ2-5; 11 bases are a match to TRBD2. The germline V gene has CDR1 SGHRS and CDR2 YFSETQ. With V trimmed by 4 bases and J by 2 bases, 4 bases remained unmatched. This CDR3 spans 15 amino acids. The CDR3 sequence: CASSLGTSGQETQYF. The CDR3 nucleotides read TGCGCCAGCAGCCTCGGGACTAGCGGACAAGAGACCCAGTACTTC.